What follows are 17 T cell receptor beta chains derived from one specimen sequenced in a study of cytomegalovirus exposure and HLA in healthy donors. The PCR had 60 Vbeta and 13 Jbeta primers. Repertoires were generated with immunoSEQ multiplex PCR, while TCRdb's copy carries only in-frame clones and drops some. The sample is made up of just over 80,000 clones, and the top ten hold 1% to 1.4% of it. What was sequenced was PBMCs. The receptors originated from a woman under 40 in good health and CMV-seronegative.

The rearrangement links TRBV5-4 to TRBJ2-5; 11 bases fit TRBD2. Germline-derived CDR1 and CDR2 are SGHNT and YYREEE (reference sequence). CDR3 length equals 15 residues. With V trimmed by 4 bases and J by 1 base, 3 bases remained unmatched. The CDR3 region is CASSPSGGLQETQYF. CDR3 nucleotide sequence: TGTGCCAGCAGCCCTAGCGGGGGGCTCCAAGAGACCCAGTACTTC.

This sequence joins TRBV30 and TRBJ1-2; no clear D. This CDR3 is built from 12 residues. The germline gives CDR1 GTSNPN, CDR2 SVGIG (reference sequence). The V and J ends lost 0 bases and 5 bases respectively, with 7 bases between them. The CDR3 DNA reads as TGTGCCTGGAGTGTACTTGGTTATGGCTACACCTTC. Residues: CAWSVLGYGYTF.

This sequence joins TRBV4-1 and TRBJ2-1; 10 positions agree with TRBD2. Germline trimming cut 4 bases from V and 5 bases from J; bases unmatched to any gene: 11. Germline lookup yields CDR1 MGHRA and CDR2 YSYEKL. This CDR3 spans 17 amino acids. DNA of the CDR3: TGCGCCAGCAGCCCCATACTAGCGGGACGTCCAGACAATGAGCAGTTCTTC. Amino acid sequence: CASSPILAGRPDNEQFF.

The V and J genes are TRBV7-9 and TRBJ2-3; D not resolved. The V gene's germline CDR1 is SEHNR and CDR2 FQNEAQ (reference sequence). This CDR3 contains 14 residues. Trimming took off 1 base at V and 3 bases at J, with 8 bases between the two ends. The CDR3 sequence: CASSLDVETDTQYF. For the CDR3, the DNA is TGTGCCAGCAGCTTAGACGTAGAAACAGATACGCAGTATTTT.

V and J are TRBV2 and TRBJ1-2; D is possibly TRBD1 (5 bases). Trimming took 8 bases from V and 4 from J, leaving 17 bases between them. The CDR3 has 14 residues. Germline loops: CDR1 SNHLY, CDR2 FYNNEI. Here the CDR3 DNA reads TGTGCCAGCGAGGTTCCGGGGGATAGCTATGGCTACACCTTC. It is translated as CASEVPGDSYGYTF.

CDR3 coding DNA: TGCGCCAGCAGCTTCCATGGATTGCAAGGGACTAAAATCCTCTACGAGCAGTACTTC. This sequence encodes CASSFHGLQGTKILYEQYF. The chain combines TRBV5-1 with TRBJ2-7; 7 nucleotides agree with TRBD2. There are 19 residues in the CDR3. V trimming: 2 bases; J trimming: 3 bases; junction bases outside the gene matches: 20. Germline V gene sequence: CDR1 SGHRS, CDR2 YFSETQ.

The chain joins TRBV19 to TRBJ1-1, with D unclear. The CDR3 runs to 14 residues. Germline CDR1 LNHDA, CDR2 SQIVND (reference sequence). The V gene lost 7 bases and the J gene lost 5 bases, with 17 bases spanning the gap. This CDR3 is CASTPPEGRTEAFF. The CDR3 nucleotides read TGTGCCAGTACCCCGCCCGAGGGCCGGACTGAAGCTTTCTTT.

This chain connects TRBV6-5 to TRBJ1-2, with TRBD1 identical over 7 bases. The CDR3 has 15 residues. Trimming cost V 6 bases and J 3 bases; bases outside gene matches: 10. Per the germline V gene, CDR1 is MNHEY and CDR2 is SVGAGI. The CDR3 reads CASRSILGTDYGYTF. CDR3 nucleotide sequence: TGTGCCAGCAGGTCGATCCTCGGGACAGACTATGGCTACACCTTC.

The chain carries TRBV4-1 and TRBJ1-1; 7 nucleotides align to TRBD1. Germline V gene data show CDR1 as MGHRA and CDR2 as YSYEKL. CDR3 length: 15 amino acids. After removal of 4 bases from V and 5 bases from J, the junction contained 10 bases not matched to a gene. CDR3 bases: TGCGCCAGCAGCCCTAGACAGGGTGAGGGTACTGAAGCTTTCTTT. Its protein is CASSPRQGEGTEAFF.

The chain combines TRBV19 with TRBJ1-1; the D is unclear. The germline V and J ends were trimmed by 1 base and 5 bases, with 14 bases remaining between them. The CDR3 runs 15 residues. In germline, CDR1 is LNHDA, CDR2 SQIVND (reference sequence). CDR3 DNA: TGTGCCAGTAGTATAGGTTCCCCGGGAAGGACTGAAGCTTTCTTT. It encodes CASSIGSPGRTEAFF.

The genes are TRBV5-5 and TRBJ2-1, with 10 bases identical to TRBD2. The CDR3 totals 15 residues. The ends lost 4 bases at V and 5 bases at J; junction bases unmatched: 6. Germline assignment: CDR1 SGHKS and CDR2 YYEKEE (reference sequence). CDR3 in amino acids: CASSLTSGINNEQFF. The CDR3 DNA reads TGTGCCAGCAGCCTAACTAGCGGGATAAACAATGAGCAGTTCTTC.

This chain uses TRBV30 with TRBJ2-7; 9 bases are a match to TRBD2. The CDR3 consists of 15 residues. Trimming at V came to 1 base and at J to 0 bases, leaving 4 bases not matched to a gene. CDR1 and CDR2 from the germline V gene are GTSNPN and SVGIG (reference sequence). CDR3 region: CAWSGGLASSYEQYF. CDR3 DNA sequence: TGTGCCTGGAGTGGCGGACTAGCGAGCTCCTACGAGCAGTACTTC.

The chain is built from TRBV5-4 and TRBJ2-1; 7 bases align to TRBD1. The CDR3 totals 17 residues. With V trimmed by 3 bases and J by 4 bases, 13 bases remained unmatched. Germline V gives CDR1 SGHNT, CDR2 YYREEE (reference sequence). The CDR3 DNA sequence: TGTGCCAGCAGCTCCCTAAATAGGGGGCCTTCTTACAATGAGCAGTTCTTC. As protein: CASSSLNRGPSYNEQFF.

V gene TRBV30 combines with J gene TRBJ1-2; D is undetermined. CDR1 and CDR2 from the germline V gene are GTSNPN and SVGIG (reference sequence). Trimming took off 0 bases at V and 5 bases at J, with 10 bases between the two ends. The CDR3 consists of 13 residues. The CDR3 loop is CAWSVFKLYGYTF. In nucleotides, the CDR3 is TGTGCCTGGAGTGTCTTTAAACTGTATGGCTACACCTTC.

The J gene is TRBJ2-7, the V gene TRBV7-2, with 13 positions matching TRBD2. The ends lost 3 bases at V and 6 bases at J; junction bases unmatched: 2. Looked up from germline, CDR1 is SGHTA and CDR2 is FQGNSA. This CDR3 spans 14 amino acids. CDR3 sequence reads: CASSFWTSGSEQYF. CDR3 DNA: TGTGCCAGCAGCTTTTGGACTAGCGGGAGCGAGCAGTACTTC. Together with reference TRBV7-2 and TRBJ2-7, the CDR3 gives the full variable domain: GAGVSQSPSNKVTEKGKDVELRCDPISGHTALYWYRQSLGQGLEFLIYFQGNSAPDKSGLPSDRFSAERTGGSVSTLTIQRTQQEDSAVYLCASSFWTSGSEQYFGPGTRLTVT.

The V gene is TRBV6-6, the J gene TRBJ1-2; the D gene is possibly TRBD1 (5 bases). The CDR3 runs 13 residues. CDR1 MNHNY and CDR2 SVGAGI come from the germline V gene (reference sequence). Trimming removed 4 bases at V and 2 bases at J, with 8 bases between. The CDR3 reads CASSFPGNYGYTF. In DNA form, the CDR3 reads TGTGCCAGCAGTTTTCCAGGGAACTATGGCTACACCTTC.

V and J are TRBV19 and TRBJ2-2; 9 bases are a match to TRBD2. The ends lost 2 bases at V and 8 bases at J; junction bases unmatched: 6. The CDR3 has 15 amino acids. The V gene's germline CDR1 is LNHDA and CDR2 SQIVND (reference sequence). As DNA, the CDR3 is TGTGCCAGTAGTATATCCCTAGCGGGATCGGGGGAGCTGTTTTTT. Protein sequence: CASSISLAGSGELFF.